This T cell receptor beta chain was recovered during a study of vaccination and CD4 T cells after COVID-19. Study information: Participants were administered two doses of either the BNT162b2 or the mRNA-1273 vaccine. The authors exposed cells to overlapping spike peptides derived from SARS-CoV-2, HCoV-NL63, HCoV-OC43 and HCoV-229E.

This clonotype was detected a few times. Its antigen is still unknown. Specified treatment: roughly 11-day PBMC culture with coronavirus spike peptide pools or control peptides (ViraFEST assay). After being plated at fewer than 2.5 million per well, PBMCs were cultured with about 10 IU/ml IL-2 and roughly 9.8 ug/ml peptide pools. In germline, CDR1 is SEHNR, CDR2 FQNEAQ (reference sequence). The CDR3 has 13 amino acids. The V and J ends lost 6 bases and 3 bases respectively, with 11 bases between them. The Oncomine TCR Beta short-read assay was what sequenced the DNA obtained from cultured CD4+ T cells. It was cultured CD4+ T cells from which genomic DNA was extracted. TCRdb re-called the PCR reads through MiXCR, storing one row per CDR3 protein. The data hold under 20,000 distinct CDR3 sequences, with around 50% observed a single time.

The rearrangement joins TRBV7-9 to TRBJ1-1, with D possibly matching TRBD1 (6 bases). This receptor was obtained from a human donor who had recovered from COVID-19. Sequences were obtained from CD4+ T cells from blood, cultured in vitro. DNA of the CDR3: TGTGCCAGCAGACTGGGGGCGGACACTGAAGCTTTCTTT. This sequence encodes CASRLGADTEAFF. The whole variable domain, remainder taken from reference TRBV7-9 and TRBJ1-1, is DTGVSQNPRHKITKRGQNVTFRCDPISEHNRLYWYRQTLGQGPEFLTYFQNEAQLEKSRLLSDRFSAERPKGSFSTLEIQRTEQGDSAMYLCASRLGADTEAFFGQGTRLTVV.